The next 17 T cell receptor beta chains were all read from a single sample in a study of response to subunit inactivated influenza vaccine. TCRdb reprocessed the RT-PCR reads with MiXCR, giving one entry per CDR3 protein. The sample consists of hundreds of thousands of distinct CDR3 sequences, 13% to 15% of them appearing once. The source material was PBMCs from blood, sampled 14 to 15 days before vaccination. The receptor set was obtained from a man aged 50 to 59 who received an inactivated influenza vaccine.

In this sample, this clonotype turned up many times. The V and J genes are TRBV24-1 and TRBJ2-1, with 7 bases fitting TRBD1. The V and J ends lost 6 bases and 8 bases, in that order; junction bases with no gene match: 6. This CDR3 has 13 amino acids. Germline CDR1 reads KGHDR; CDR2 reads SFDVKD. The DNA of the CDR3 is TGTGCCACCAGTCAAGTAGGGGGCGATGAGCAGTTCTTC. It codes for CATSQVGGDEQFF.

The V gene is TRBV7-2, the J gene TRBJ2-7, with D possibly being TRBD1 (5 bases). The CDR3 consists of 15 residues. V gave up 1 base and J gave up 2 bases, with 12 bases separating them. CDR1 and CDR2 from the germline V gene are SGHTA and FQGNSA. The CDR3 DNA reads as TGTGCCAGCAGCTTAGGGCCAGGGTGGGCCTACGAGCAGTACTTC. Encoded protein: CASSLGPGWAYEQYF.

This chain links TRBV28 with TRBJ2-7; D remains unclear. The germline CDR1 and CDR2 sequences are MDHEN and SYDVKM. This CDR3 is 14 amino acids long. CDR3 sequence reads: CASSTVLRTYEQYF. The CDR3 coding sequence is TGTGCTAGTAGTACGGTTTTACGTACCTACGAGCAGTACTTC. Full variable domain (rest looked up from reference TRBV28 and TRBJ2-7): DVKVTQSSRYLVKRTGEKVFLECVQDMDHENMFWYRQDPGLGLRLIYFSYDVKMKEKGDIPEGYSVSREKKERFSLILESASTNQTSMYLCASSTVLRTYEQYFGPGTRLTVT.

The chain is built from TRBV2 and TRBJ1-4; possibly TRBD1 for D (5 bases). CDR1 is SNHLY, CDR2 FYNNEI, per germline. V dropped 3 bases and J dropped 5 bases, with 16 bases sitting between them. The CDR3 covers 16 residues. The DNA of the CDR3 is TGTGCCAGCAGTGATTTTGACGACAGTTGGAATGAAAAACTGTTTTTT. It codes for CASSDFDDSWNEKLFF.

The chain couples TRBV15 to TRBJ1-4; D is undetermined. Germline V gives CDR1 LNHNV, CDR2 YYDKDF (reference sequence). Trimming took 0 bases from V and 13 from J, leaving 9 bases between them. CDR3 length: 12 residues. The CDR3 here is CATSRDSGLLFF. The CDR3 region has the DNA TGTGCCACCAGCAGAGATAGCGGGTTACTGTTTTTT.

This clonotype was seen ten or more times. The chain has TRBV5-1 and TRBJ2-7; tentative D call: TRBD1 (6 bases). V lost 3 bases and J 2 bases, leaving 12 bases between the germline ends. Germline CDR1 and CDR2: SGHRS and YFSETQ. This CDR3 region has 14 residues. The DNA for the CDR3 is TGCGCCAGCAGCTCCCCGGACAGACCCTACGAGCAGTACTTC. Translating gives CASSSPDRPYEQYF. The whole variable domain, filled in from reference TRBV5-1 and TRBJ2-7, reads KAGVTQTPRYLIKTRGQQVTLSCSPISGHRSVSWYQQTPGQGLQFLFEYFSETQRNKGNFPGRFSGRQFSNSRSEMNVSTLELGDSALYLCASSSPDRPYEQYFGPGTRLTVT.

The sample holds a few counts of this clonotype. The chain employs TRBV28 and TRBJ1-1; perhaps TRBD1 as D (6 bases). Germline V lookup: CDR1 MDHEN, CDR2 SYDVKM. V was trimmed by 5 bases and J by 0 bases, leaving 13 bases between them. The CDR3 totals 15 residues. CDR3 coding DNA: TGTGCCAGCAGTGCTCCGGGACACTTGAACACTGAAGCTTTCTTT. This gives the protein CASSAPGHLNTEAFF.

The V gene is TRBV20-1, the J gene TRBJ2-3; TRBD2 is a possible D gene (7 bases). The CDR3 length is 15 residues. From germline, CDR1 is DFQATT and CDR2 SNEGSKA (reference sequence). Trimming removed 5 bases at V and 5 bases at J, with 20 bases between. DNA of the CDR3: TGCAGTGCTCGCCTCGCGGGGGCGGACATAGATACGCAGTATTTT. Protein sequence: CSARLAGADIDTQYF.

This clonotype was seen more than once but under ten times. This sequence joins TRBV3-1 and TRBJ1-5; 7 bases fit TRBD1. J lost 2 bases, V lost 1 base, and 5 bases had no gene match. The CDR3 extends over 16 amino acids. Germline V gives CDR1 LGHDT, CDR2 YNNKEL (reference sequence). The CDR3 DNA follows: TGTGCCAGCAGCCAAGGAACAGGGGACGGCAATCAGCCCCAGCATTTT. Protein product: CASSQGTGDGNQPQHF.

This clonotype has ten or more counts. This rearrangement joins TRBV7-2 to TRBJ1-1, with D possibly being TRBD1 (6 bases). Trimming cost V 5 bases and J 7 bases, with 14 bases left between them. The V gene's germline CDR1 is SGHTA and CDR2 FQGNSA. CDR3 size: 13 residues. CDR3 protein: CASSPRDTGEAFF. CDR3 DNA: TGTGCCAGCAGCCCTAGGGACACAGGTGAAGCTTTCTTT. The variable domain in full, with the rest retrieved from reference TRBV7-2 and TRBJ1-1, is GAGVSQSPSNKVTEKGKDVELRCDPISGHTALYWYRQSLGQGLEFLIYFQGNSAPDKSGLPSDRFSAERTGGSVSTLTIQRTQQEDSAVYLCASSPRDTGEAFFGQGTRLTVV.

For this clonotype: A clone one base away is much larger, so this may be a read error. The chain carries TRBV10-3 and TRBJ2-7; D ambiguous. This CDR3 spans 15 amino acids. Looked up from germline, CDR1 is ENHRY and CDR2 is SYGVKD. Trimming stripped 0 bases from V and 1 base from J, with 10 bases between. The CDR3 loop is CAISESARSSYEQYF. CDR3 DNA sequence: TGTGCCATCAGTGAGTCTGCACGGAGTTCCTACGAGCAGTACTTC.

This rearrangement joins TRBV29-1 to TRBJ1-1; D gene uncertain. The V gene lost 5 bases and the J gene lost 0 bases, with 10 bases spanning the gap. CDR1 SQVTM and CDR2 ANQGSEA come from the germline V gene. The length of the CDR3 is 13 residues. CDR3 loop: CSVTRAMNTEAFF. The CDR3 region has the DNA TGCAGCGTTACCCGGGCTATGAACACTGAAGCTTTCTTT.

The V and J genes are TRBV24-1 and TRBJ2-1; 8 bases map to TRBD1. The CDR3 is 17 residues long. The junction had 11 bases not matched to a gene; V was cut back by 0 bases and J by 8 bases. CDR1 is KGHDR, CDR2 SFDVKD, per germline. The CDR3 protein is CATSDLAAGTGRHEQFF. As DNA, the CDR3 is TGTGCCACCAGTGATTTGGCCGCCGGGACAGGCAGGCATGAGCAGTTCTTC.

This clonotype was found a few times. The chain couples TRBV28 to TRBJ1-6; 7 bases line up with TRBD1. The CDR3 sequence is 16 residues long. The ends lost 5 bases at V and 8 bases at J; junction bases unmatched: 12. Germline-derived CDR1 and CDR2 are MDHEN and SYDVKM. The CDR3 region is CASSPTTDRTHSPLHF. CDR3 DNA sequence: TGTGCCAGCAGTCCAACCACGGACAGGACACATTCACCCCTCCACTTT.

J is TRBJ2-2 and V is TRBV6-5, with D perhaps matching TRBD2 (6 bases). The germline gives CDR1 MNHEY, CDR2 SVGAGI. The CDR3 sequence is 16 residues long. V was trimmed by 2 bases and J by 5 bases, leaving 15 bases between them. CDR3 sequence: CASSYPLAFSTGELFF. The DNA for the CDR3 is TGTGCCAGCAGTTACCCTCTAGCGTTTTCAACCGGGGAGCTGTTTTTT.

This clonotype was seen only a few times. The chain has TRBV21-1 and TRBJ1-1; the table's D call TRBD1 went unverified against the DNA. TRBV21-1 corresponds to a pseudogene. The CDR3 is made up of 17 amino acids. CDR3 coding DNA: TGTGCCAGCAGCACCGCAATCGCAGGGTTTGGGAACACTGAAGCTTTCTTT. Residues: CASSTAIAGFGNTEAFF.

This clonotype was recorded a few times. The chain carries TRBV20-1 and TRBJ2-7; D may be TRBD1 (5 bases). The CDR3 spans 10 residues. V lost 8 bases and J lost 9, with 14 bases in between. Per germline, CDR1 DFQATT and CDR2 SNEGSKA (reference sequence). CDR3 in amino acids: CSPVGVRQYF. CDR3 DNA sequence: TGCAGTCCCGTAGGGGTTCGGCAGTACTTC.